This T cell receptor beta chain emerged from a study of radiotherapy plus CTLA-4 blockade in lung cancer. As for the study in general: Objective responses were recorded in about 18% of patients, with disease control recorded in about 30%. General study results and limits: Tumor-derived TCR clones expanded in blood after radiotherapy plus ipilimumab.

The table lists this clone with many counts. What it recognizes is unknown. Assay: immunoSEQ multiplex PCR; the TCRdb copy retains only in-frame clones and omits some. The table records approximately 83,000 clones, around 76% of them present only once. V was cut by 10 bases and J by 8 bases, with 14 bases left in between. The CDR3 is 12 residues long. Looked up from germline, CDR1 is LNHDA and CDR2 is SQIVND (reference sequence). Sequencing was performed on peripheral blood, taken from a patient treated with radiotherapy plus ipilimumab. This TCR derives from a human donor with non-small cell lung cancer who had a partial response to radiotherapy plus ipilimumab. Some clones in this sample may be carry-over from other donors' samples. The chain carries TRBV19 and TRBJ1-4; no definite D call. DNA for the CDR3: TGTGCCACCTACAAGGGAGGCGAAAAACTGTTTTTT. Translated, it gives CATYKGGEKLFF.